This entry describes one T cell receptor beta chain. Sequencing was performed with immunoSEQ multiplex PCR; in TCRdb, only in-frame clones are kept and a portion is missing. The profile shows about 15,000 clones, roughly 83% of them singletons. Germline trimming cut 2 bases from V and 9 bases from J; bases unmatched to any gene: 9. The CDR3 sequence is 15 residues long. The V gene's germline CDR1 is KGHSH and CDR2 LQKENI. This entry is derived from a study of follicular helper T cells after annual influenza vaccination. Time point indicated: 2014-2015 season, 7 days after vaccination. Sorted cTfh were non-naive CD4+CXCR5+PD-1+, either ICOS+CD38+ or ICOS-CD38-.

The rearrangement joins TRBV18 to TRBJ2-1; 8 nucleotides align to TRBD2. This sample comprised CXCR5+ CD38- circulating T follicular helper cells from blood, obtained 7 days after influenza vaccination. Subset denoted: circulating Tfh, non-naive CD4+CXCR5+PD-1+ (ICOS+CD38+ or ICOS-CD38-). The receptor was isolated from an adult who received the influenza vaccine. CDR3 DNA sequence: TGTGCCAGCTCACCATCACGGGAGGGCCTAAGTGAGCAGTTCTTC. Its translation is CASSPSREGLSEQFF.